This is a list of T cell receptor beta chains from one sample in a study of beta chain features in type 1 diabetes. Repertoires were generated with immunoSEQ multiplex PCR, while TCRdb's copy carries only in-frame clones and drops some. The table lists 640,000 or so clones, around 15% of them singletons. Input material: naive CD4+ T cells from blood. The receptors here all came from a man aged 18 to 30 with type 1 diabetes. Both conserved end residues are part of each CDR3. The D gene is left open where the match is weak. A row's size may be missing; if present it is once, few, many or a size class.

>TRBV10-3|TRBJ2-3|few|-
TGTGCCATCAGTGTTGACCCGTATACGCAGTATTTT
CAISVDPYTQYF
>TRBV19|TRBJ1-2|few|-
TGTGCCAGTAGAAAGAACGCGGACTATGGCTACACCTTC
CASRKNADYGYTF
>TRBV18|TRBJ1-2|few|TRBD1
TGTGCCAGCTCCCCCGGGACAGGCGAAACTAACTATGGCTACACCTTC
CASSPGTGETNYGYTF
>TRBV14|TRBJ2-3|few|-
TGTGCCAGCAGCCCTGGGGGGACGCAGTATTTT
CASSPGGTQYF
>TRBV19|TRBJ1-1|few|-
TGTGCCAGTAGTAATAAACGGTACACTGAAGCTTTCTTT
CASSNKRYTEAFF
>TRBV4-2|TRBJ2-7|few|-
TGTGCCAGCAGCCAAGGGCAGGCCTTCGAGCAGTACTTC
CASSQGQAFEQYF
>TRBV30|TRBJ1-2|-|-
TGTGCCTGGAGTGTAGCGTATGGCTACACCTTC
CAWSVAYGYTF
>TRBV5-4|TRBJ2-5|few|-
TGTGCCAGCAGCTTTCAGGGGTCAGAGACCCAGTACTTC
CASSFQGSETQYF
>TRBV27|TRBJ2-5|few|-
TGTGCCAGCGCCCGAGGGACCGCCGGACAAGAGACCCAGTACTTC
CASARGTAGQETQYF
>TRBV6-5|TRBJ2-3|-|-
TGTGCCAGTACCGTAGGGGATACGCAGTATTTT
CASTVGDTQYF
>TRBV25-1|TRBJ2-2|few|TRBD1
TGTGCCAGCAACCCCTCGACAGGGTTGATCGGGGAGCTGTTTTTT
CASNPSTGLIGELFF
>TRBV30|TRBJ2-2|-|-
TGTGCCTGGAGTCGGGGGGCGGGAAGCACCGGGGAGCTGTTTTTT
CAWSRGAGSTGELFF
>TRBV5-6|TRBJ2-5|once|-
TGTGCCAGCAGCACCGGAGAGACCCAGTACTTC
CASSTGETQYF
>TRBV18|TRBJ2-3|-|-
TGTGCCAGCTCACCCGGAGATACGCAGTATTTT
CASSPGDTQYF
>TRBV2|TRBJ2-3|-|TRBD2
TGTGCCAGCAAAGGGACTAGCGGGGGTACAGATACGCAGTATTTT
CASKGTSGGTDTQYF